This T cell receptor (beta chain) is from a study of T cells expressing NK-cell markers. The authors generated TCR beta cDNA through 5'RACE template switching with UMIs. TCRdb re-called the 5' RACE reads and gives one entry per CDR3 protein, without DNA. This sample contains about 460,000 distinct CDR3 sequences. Germline V gene lookup returns CDR1 SGHRS and CDR2 YFSETQ. The CDR3 runs 15 residues. The chain links TRBV5-1 to TRBJ2-1; no DNA is available, so the TRBD1 call from TCRdb remains unchecked. The sequenced sample was blood T cells: a sorted CD56 or NKG2C T cell subset, CD4+ or CD8+ T cells, or bulk PBMC T cells (not recorded which). The clonotype comes from a woman aged 50 to 60 in good health. The CDR3 loop reads CASSLAGQRGDEQFF.